This T cell receptor (beta chain) was recovered during a study of a mutant IDH1 vaccine in newly diagnosed glioma. Germline-derived CDR1 and CDR2 are KGHSH and LQKENI. V was shortened by 0 bases and J by 6 bases, with 3 bases between the two germline ends. The CDR3 spans 11 residues. Regarding this clone: Its antigen is not identified.

Time point indicated: week 23, last vaccination. The investigators gave 300 ug of mutant IDH1 20-mer peptide in each vaccine dose, together with topical imiquimod. Sequencing used immunoSEQ multiplex PCR; TCRdb keeps in-frame clones, though not all of them. The sample has approximately 28,000 clones, 65% to 85% seen once. The clonotype originates from a young woman with glioma. Specimen: PBMCs, collected from a glioma patient whose treatment included an IDH1 peptide vaccine. The genes are TRBV18 and TRBJ2-7, with unresolved D. The chain's CDR3 is CASSPPPEQYF. The CDR3 DNA reads TGTGCCAGCTCACCACCCCCCGAGCAGTACTTC.